This T cell receptor beta chain was sequenced during a study of T cell repertoires in cytomegalovirus infection. Study background: A matching HLA type, together with CMV infection, was signaled by public TCR beta signatures.

Overall study findings and caveats: The ex vivo response was dominated by HLA-C-restricted CMV-specific TCR beta clonotypes.

TCRdb recomputed calls from the reads with MiXCR, one row per CDR3 protein. The data show around 260,000 distinct CDR3 sequences, approximately 10% seen once. This clonotype showed up many times. Its antigen is currently unknown. The receptor was derived from a human donor in good health (CMV status not recorded). Some clones in this sample may be carry-over from other donors' samples. Material for sequencing was PBMCs.

CDR3: CASSADDGAPKNIQYF. CDR3 nucleotides: TGTGCCAGCAGCGCCGACGACGGGGCGCCCAAAAACATTCAGTACTTC. The chain joins TRBV5-6 to TRBJ2-4; D is possibly TRBD1 or TRBD2 (5 bases each). The germline CDR1 and CDR2 sequences are SGHDT and YYEEEE. V was cut by 4 bases and J by 2 bases, with 16 bases left in between. This CDR3 is built from 16 residues.